The 20 T cell receptor beta chains below come from one sample, sequenced in a study of blood T cell repertoires in COVID-19. Produced via immunoSEQ multiplex PCR; TCRdb's table is partial and in-frame only. Here the sample spans about 90,000 clones, less than 90% being singletons. Specimen: peripheral blood. These receptors were taken from a man at least 80 years old with active or convalescent COVID-19.

The chain joins TRBV28 to TRBJ1-1; 7 nucleotides agree with TRBD1. The CDR3 extends over 16 amino acids. The ends lost 5 bases at V and 0 bases at J; junction bases unmatched: 9. Germline V CDR1 and CDR2: MDHEN, SYDVKM. DNA for the CDR3: TGTGCCAGCAGTCCGCCTCCAGGGGGGATGAACACTGAAGCTTTCTTT. It is translated as CASSPPPGGMNTEAFF.

This sequence joins TRBV30 and TRBJ1-2; D uncertain. Trimming stripped 8 bases from V and 6 bases from J, with 22 bases between. Looked up from germline, CDR1 is GTSNPN and CDR2 is SVGIG (reference sequence). The CDR3 length is 14 residues. This chain's CDR3 is CAINRRQVRHGYTF. CDR3 nucleotide sequence: TGTGCCATCAACCGGAGGCAGGTCCGACATGGCTACACCTTC.

The rearrangement joins TRBV18 to TRBJ2-5, with 8 bases that match TRBD2. The CDR3 runs 17 residues. Losses at the gene ends were 5 bases for V and 4 bases for J; bases not matched to a gene: 15. The germline CDR1 and CDR2 sequences are KGHSH and LQKENI. The CDR3 region has the DNA TGTGCCAGCTCAGCCGTCCCTAGAGACGGGAGGGGAGAGACCCAGTACTTC. Protein: CASSAVPRDGRGETQYF.

J is TRBJ1-5 and V is TRBV28; 11 nucleotides line up with TRBD1. Germline CDR1 is MDHEN and CDR2 is SYDVKM. With 7 bases clipped from V and 9 bases from J, the junction kept 8 bases outside the gene matches. This CDR3 contains 14 residues. CDR3 amino acids: CASTPGQGVRPQHF. The CDR3 DNA reads as TGTGCCAGCACCCCGGGACAGGGGGTGAGGCCCCAGCATTTT. Filled out from reference TRBV28 and TRBJ1-5, the complete variable domain reads DVKVTQSSRYLVKRTGEKVFLECVQDMDHENMFWYRQDPGLGLRLIYFSYDVKMKEKGDIPEGYSVSREKKERFSLILESASTNQTSMYLCASTPGQGVRPQHFGDGTRLSIL.

This rearrangement joins TRBV18 to TRBJ2-2, with D possibly matching TRBD1 (5 bases). Germline lookup yields CDR1 KGHSH and CDR2 LQKENI. The germline V and J ends were trimmed by 1 base and 1 base, with 13 bases remaining between them. This CDR3 is built from 17 residues. In DNA form, the CDR3 reads TGTGCCAGCTCACCACAGGGGAACCTCGTGAACACCGGGGAGCTGTTTTTT. Translating it yields CASSPQGNLVNTGELFF.

The chain combines TRBV7-2 with TRBJ2-7, with 8 bases aligning to TRBD2. There are 13 residues in the CDR3. The V gene's germline CDR1 is SGHTA and CDR2 FQGNSA. J gave up 2 bases and V 8 bases, and 5 bases lay outside the gene matches. The CDR3 is CASASGWAYEQYF. CDR3 bases: TGTGCCAGCGCTAGCGGGTGGGCCTACGAGCAGTACTTC.

This clone has only one observation. This chain joins TRBV28 and TRBJ1-1; a possible D gene is TRBD1 (6 bases). Germline V gene sequence: CDR1 MDHEN, CDR2 SYDVKM. The CDR3 sequence is 11 residues long. The V gene lost 6 bases and the J gene lost 11 bases, with 13 bases spanning the gap. This chain's CDR3 is CASRVQGQAFF. The CDR3 coding sequence is TGTGCCAGCAGGGTACAGGGCCAGGCTTTCTTT.

The chain has TRBV5-6 and TRBJ2-1; 9 positions agree with TRBD2. V was clipped by 2 bases and J by 8 bases; unmatched bases: 5. The CDR3 runs to 14 residues. Germline CDR1 reads SGHDT; CDR2 reads YYEEEE. The CDR3 coding sequence is TGTGCCAGCAGCTTTTTAGCGGGAGACGATGAGCAGTTCTTC. This translates into CASSFLAGDDEQFF.

The chain carries TRBV19 and TRBJ1-6, with D perhaps TRBD1 (6 bases). Germline CDR1 is LNHDA and CDR2 is SQIVND (reference sequence). The CDR3 consists of 13 residues. Trimming removed 5 bases from V and 10 bases from J, with 12 bases in between. The CDR3 DNA reads as TGTGCCAGTAGTTCCCGACAGGCCTCACCCCTCCACTTT. This sequence encodes CASSSRQASPLHF.

The genes are TRBV5-8 and TRBJ1-1; D unclear. The CDR3 totals 11 residues. Per germline, CDR1 SGHTS and CDR2 YDEGEE. Trimming removed 6 bases at V and 5 bases at J, with 8 bases between. CDR3 in amino acids: CASKEVTEAFF. CDR3 DNA sequence: TGTGCCAGCAAAGAGGTGACTGAAGCTTTCTTT.

CDR3 amino acids: CASSSTSGTPYEQYF. The DNA of the CDR3 is TGTGCCAGCAGTTCCACTAGCGGGACCCCCTACGAGCAGTACTTC. V is TRBV6-2 or TRBV6-3 and J is TRBJ2-7, with 10 nucleotides matching TRBD2. Germline loops: CDR1 MNHEY, CDR2 SVGEGT. There are 15 residues in the CDR3. V trimming: 4 bases; J trimming: 2 bases; junction bases outside the gene matches: 5.

This chain uses TRBV2 with TRBJ2-3, with 10 bases identical to TRBD2. The germline gives CDR1 SNHLY, CDR2 FYNNEI. Unmatched junction bases numbered 7, after V lost 4 bases and J lost 0 bases. The CDR3 is made up of 17 amino acids. Here the CDR3 DNA reads TGTGCCAGCAGTGGGACTAGCGGACGGGCTAGCACAGATACGCAGTATTTT. The encoded protein is CASSGTSGRASTDTQYF.

This rearrangement joins TRBV4-3 to TRBJ1-2; 10 bases map to TRBD1. V was pared by 4 bases and J by 3 bases, with 5 bases of the junction left unmatched. The CDR3 length is 15 residues. Germline CDR1 LGHNA, CDR2 YSLEER. The CDR3 nucleotides are TGCGCCAGCAGCCCCCGGGACAGGGGATACTATGGCTACACCTTC. This translates into CASSPRDRGYYGYTF.

The chain is built from TRBV5-6 and TRBJ1-4; D is unclear. The germline gives CDR1 SGHDT, CDR2 YYEEEE. Trimming removed 2 bases at V and 7 bases at J, with 6 bases between. The CDR3 is 12 amino acids. The CDR3 sequence is CASSFRFEKLFF. CDR3 DNA: TGTGCCAGCAGCTTCCGTTTTGAAAAACTGTTTTTT.

CDR3 amino acids: CASSPTIRRENTDTQYF. CDR3 DNA: TGTGCCAGCAGCCCTACGATAAGGAGGGAGAACACAGATACGCAGTATTTT. The chain recombines TRBV3-1 (or the pseudogene TRBV3-2) with TRBJ2-3, with D tentatively TRBD2 (6 bases). Germline CDR1 reads LGHDT; CDR2 reads YNNKEL (reference sequence). V lost 4 bases and J lost 2, with 19 bases in between. The CDR3 loop spans 17 amino acids.

The count of this clone is one. The gene calls are TRBV2 and TRBJ2-7; D remains ambiguous. This CDR3 has 13 residues. The V and J ends lost 5 bases and 6 bases respectively, with 14 bases between them. CDR1 and CDR2 (germline): SNHLY, FYNNEI. The CDR3 region is CASSTAAVPEQYF. CDR3 nucleotides: TGTGCCAGCAGTACCGCGGCAGTGCCCGAGCAGTACTTC.

The chain has TRBV7-3 and TRBJ1-5; 8 bases map to TRBD1. Germline V lookup: CDR1 SGHTA, CDR2 FQGTGA. The CDR3 has 14 residues. V was clipped by 5 bases and J by 4 bases; unmatched bases: 4. Written as DNA, the CDR3 is TGTGCCAGCAGCGAGGGGACAGGTAATCAGCCCCAGCATTTT. Residues: CASSEGTGNQPQHF.

This chain connects TRBV2 to TRBJ1-5, with D maybe TRBD1 (6 bases). V was pared by 6 bases and J by 7 bases, with 13 bases between. Per germline, CDR1 SNHLY and CDR2 FYNNEI. This CDR3 comprises 13 residues. CDR3 DNA: TGTGCCAGCAGGTACGACAGGTCCCAGCCCCAGCATTTT. This encodes CASRYDRSQPQHF.

This clone is termed medium-sized. The chain combines TRBV3-1 (or the pseudogene TRBV3-2) with TRBJ2-1; possible D gene TRBD2, 5 bases. CDR1 LGHDT and CDR2 YNNKEL come from the germline V gene (reference sequence). CDR3 length equals 14 residues. V dropped 1 base and J dropped 10 bases, with 14 bases sitting between them. CDR3 coding DNA: TGTGCCAGCAGCCAAGGTCGTGGGAGTAAGGAGCAGTTCTTC. This codes for CASSQGRGSKEQFF.

The CDR3 coding sequence is TGTGCCATCAGTGGGGGGGGCAGGGCCAACTATGGCTACACCTTC. Translating it yields CAISGGGRANYGYTF. The chain couples TRBV10-3 to TRBJ1-2; a possible D gene is TRBD1 (6 bases). Trimming stripped 4 bases from V and 2 bases from J, with 14 bases between. CDR1 is ENHRY and CDR2 is SYGVKD in the germline V gene. This CDR3 has 15 amino acids.